Each of the 28 T cell receptor beta chains below was sequenced from the same sample in a study of OX40 agonist ivuxolimab in advanced cancers. Profiling relied on immunoSEQ multiplex PCR, and the TCRdb table lists in-frame clones only, not all of them. Of tens of thousands of clones in the sample, 84% are singletons; the top ten hold 2% to 3%. The source material was CD4+ or CD8+ T cells sorted from blood, sampled in a trial of the OX40 agonist ivuxolimab. The receptors shown here come from an adult with an advanced solid tumor such as melanoma, head and neck, liver or kidney cancer.

The CDR3 protein is CASSLAGQRQFF. CDR3 in DNA: TGCGCCAGCAGCTTGGCGGGACAGAGGCAGTTCTTC. V usage is TRBV5-1 and J usage is TRBJ2-1; 7 bases are a match to TRBD1. CDR1 is SGHRS and CDR2 is YFSETQ in the germline V gene. This CDR3 has 12 amino acids. J gave up 12 bases and V 0 bases, and 3 bases lay outside the gene matches.

The V call is TRBV14, the J call TRBJ2-7; possibly TRBD1 for D (5 bases). With 2 bases removed from V and 2 bases from J, the gap between germline ends came to 13 bases. The CDR3 sequence is 15 residues long. Germline V lookup: CDR1 SGHDN, CDR2 FVKESK. The CDR3 DNA reads TGTGCCAGCAGCCAATCAGGGTTCCAGGCCTACGAGCAGTACTTC. Its protein product is CASSQSGFQAYEQYF. The whole variable domain, remainder taken from reference TRBV14 and TRBJ2-7, is EAGVTQFPSHSVIEKGQTVTLRCDPISGHDNLYWYRRVMGKEIKFLLHFVKESKQDESGMPNNRFLAERTGGTYSTLKVQPAELEDSGVYFCASSQSGFQAYEQYFGPGTRLTVT.

The V and J genes are TRBV4-1 and TRBJ2-5, with D perhaps given as TRBD1 or TRBD2 (6 bases each). The DNA end is more similar to TRBJ2-7, so the J call may be wrong. The CDR3 has 16 residues. Looked up from germline, CDR1 is MGHRA and CDR2 is YSYEKL. CDR3 sequence reads: CASSQGQSQGTPEQYF. The DNA of the CDR3 is TGCGCCAGCAGCCAAGGACAGAGTCAGGGGACTCCCGAGCAGTACTTC.

This chain links TRBV30 with TRBJ1-1, with D maybe TRBD1 (5 bases). The CDR3 is 15 residues long. Germline V CDR1 and CDR2: GTSNPN, SVGIG (reference sequence). V shed 0 bases and J shed 7 bases, with 18 bases lying between them. This CDR3 is CAWSVGSPRDGEAFF. The CDR3 bases are TGTGCCTGGAGTGTGGGGAGTCCGCGGGACGGTGAAGCTTTCTTT.

The chain carries TRBV6-5 and TRBJ2-1, with TRBD2 matching 10 bases. V was clipped by 7 bases and J by 5 bases; unmatched bases: 5. The germline CDR1 and CDR2 sequences are MNHEY and SVGAGI. This CDR3 has 14 amino acids. CDR3 nucleotides: TGTGCCAGCAATAGCGGGGGGACTAACAATGAGCAGTTCTTC. This translates into CASNSGGTNNEQFF.

This rearrangement joins TRBV10-2 to TRBJ2-1; 10 bases agree with TRBD2. CDR1 WSHSY and CDR2 SAAADI come from the germline V gene. CDR3 length: 15 residues. V shed 6 bases and J 8 bases; nucleotides not matched to a gene: 10. The CDR3 sequence is CASREASGRFDEQFF. In DNA, the CDR3 is TGCGCCAGCAGGGAGGCTAGCGGGAGATTCGATGAGCAGTTCTTC.

This rearrangement joins TRBV19 to TRBJ2-7; D possibly matches TRBD1 or TRBD2 (5 bases each). CDR1 is LNHDA, CDR2 SQIVND, per germline (reference sequence). This CDR3 has 11 residues. The ends were cut back, 10 bases at V and 8 bases at J, with 15 bases in the middle. The CDR3 loop reads CATQFGAQQYF. CDR3 DNA sequence: TGTGCCACCCAATTCGGGGCCCAGCAGTACTTC.

For the CDR3, the DNA is TGTGCCAGCAGCTCCTCTAGAGAAGAGACCCAGTACTTC. It yields the protein CASSSSREETQYF. The chain combines TRBV5-6 with TRBJ2-5; no clear D. The CDR3 spans 13 residues. The V and J ends lost 3 bases and 3 bases respectively, with 9 bases between them. CDR1 is SGHDT, CDR2 YYEEEE, per germline.

The rearrangement uses TRBV5-8 and TRBJ2-3; D may be TRBD2 (5 bases). CDR1 and CDR2 from the germline V gene are SGHTS and YDEGEE. The ends were cut back, 0 bases at V and 0 bases at J, with 5 bases in the middle. This CDR3 has 14 amino acids. The CDR3 DNA sequence: TGTGCCAGCAGCTTGGGGACTAGCACAGATACGCAGTATTTT. Its translation is CASSLGTSTDTQYF.

In its sample, this clone was seen a few times. CDR3 DNA sequence: TGTGCCAGCAGTTACAGGGGGCAGGGTGGCTACACCTTC. It codes for CASSYRGQGGYTF. V gene TRBV6-5 combines with J gene TRBJ1-2, with 7 bases fitting TRBD1. The germline CDR1 and CDR2 sequences are MNHEY and SVGAGI. The J segment lost 7 bases and the V segment lost 2 bases, leaving 4 bases of the junction unmatched. CDR3 length equals 13 residues.

The chain links TRBV9 to TRBJ1-3; no definite D call. The V end was cut by 0 bases, the J end by 1 base, with 8 bases between. This CDR3 has 15 amino acids. Germline CDR1 SGDLS, CDR2 YYNGEE. CDR3 nucleotide sequence: TGTGCCAGCAGCGTAGATGCGGGATCTGGAAACACCATATATTTT. Its protein product is CASSVDAGSGNTIYF.

The chain uses TRBV19 and TRBJ2-7; D is unresolved. The germline V gene encodes CDR1 LNHDA and CDR2 SQIVND (reference sequence). The CDR3 length is 12 residues. V dropped 5 bases and J dropped 7 bases, with 12 bases sitting between them. CDR3 nucleotide sequence: TGTGCCAGTAGTGGTCCGTCTTGGGAGCAGTACTTC. Translated: CASSGPSWEQYF.

The rearrangement links TRBV10-3 to TRBJ2-5; D unresolved. The V end was cut by 0 bases, the J end by 1 base, with 9 bases between. The CDR3 is 15 amino acids. Per the germline V gene, CDR1 is ENHRY and CDR2 is SYGVKD. CDR3 region: CAISESLESQETQYF. The CDR3 DNA follows: TGTGCCATCAGTGAGTCGTTAGAATCCCAAGAGACCCAGTACTTC.

The genes are TRBV29-1 and TRBJ1-3; 8 bases line up with TRBD1. After removal of 7 bases from V and 0 bases from J, the junction contained 8 bases not matched to a gene. CDR1 is SQVTM, CDR2 ANQGSEA, per germline. This CDR3 is 15 amino acids long. The CDR3 DNA reads as TGCAGCGCCCGGACAGGGCTACCCTCTGGAAACACCATATATTTT. Its translation is CSARTGLPSGNTIYF. Drawing the rest from reference TRBV29-1 and TRBJ1-3, the complete variable domain is SAVISQKPSRDICQRGTSLTIQCQVDSQVTMMFWYRQQPGQSLTLIATANQGSEATYESGFVIDKFPISRPNLTFSTLTVSNMSPEDSSIYLCSARTGLPSGNTIYFGEGSWLTVV.

The chain employs TRBV6-1 and TRBJ1-5; 7 bases are a match to TRBD1. After removal of 5 bases from V and 11 bases from J, the junction contained 9 bases not matched to a gene. The CDR3 runs 13 residues. From germline, CDR1 is MNHNS and CDR2 SASEGT. The CDR3 region has the DNA TGTGCCAGCAGTTCAGGGGGGGAGGGATCCCAGCATTTT. Its translation: CASSSGGEGSQHF.

The V gene is TRBV6-4, the J gene TRBJ2-3; D is tentatively TRBD1 or TRBD2 (5 bases each). Per the germline V gene, CDR1 is MRHNA and CDR2 is SNTAGT. The CDR3 runs 15 residues. The germline V and J ends were trimmed by 0 bases and 3 bases, with 10 bases remaining between them. The CDR3 DNA reads as TGTGCCAGCAGTGACTCCGGGGCTGGTACAGATACGCAGTATTTT. It specifies CASSDSGAGTDTQYF.

This chain connects TRBV14 to TRBJ2-7, with 10 nucleotides matching TRBD2. This CDR3 is 14 amino acids long. Germline V CDR1 and CDR2: SGHDN, FVKESK. Trimming removed 4 bases from V and 3 bases from J; junction bases left unmatched: 3. This CDR3 is CASSPRTSGYEQYF. The DNA of the CDR3 is TGTGCCAGCAGCCCTAGGACTAGCGGCTACGAGCAGTACTTC.

This clone showed up just once. The chain employs TRBV9 and TRBJ2-1; possibly TRBD1 for D (6 bases). V gave up 3 bases and J gave up 2 bases, with 21 bases separating them. Germline V gene data show CDR1 as SGDLS and CDR2 as YYNGEE. The CDR3 has 18 residues. The CDR3 nucleotides are TGTGCCAGCAGCGGTGCCCTTGTAGGGGGAGTACCCTACAATGAGCAGTTCTTC. It is translated as CASSGALVGGVPYNEQFF.

J is TRBJ2-6 and V is TRBV7-9, with 8 bases matching TRBD1. Germline CDR1 and CDR2: SEHNR and FQNEAQ (reference sequence). Losses at the gene ends were 5 bases for V and 1 base for J; bases not matched to a gene: 7. The CDR3 contains 17 residues. CDR3: CASSPDRGVSGANVLTF. CDR3 nucleotides: TGTGCCAGCAGCCCAGACAGGGGCGTATCTGGGGCCAACGTCCTGACTTTC. Drawing the rest from reference TRBV7-9 and TRBJ2-6, the complete variable domain is DTGVSQNPRHKITKRGQNVTFRCDPISEHNRLYWYRQTLGQGPEFLTYFQNEAQLEKSRLLSDRFSAERPKGSFSTLEIQRTEQGDSAMYLCASSPDRGVSGANVLTFGAGSRLTVL.

The chain links TRBV10-3 to TRBJ1-6; 9 positions match TRBD1. V gave up 3 bases and J gave up 9 bases; unmatched junction bases: 6. The CDR3 extends over 15 amino acids. Per germline, CDR1 ENHRY and CDR2 SYGVKD. CDR3 coding DNA: TGTGCCATCAGTGAAGGGGGACAGGGACGTTCACCCCTCCACTTT. Amino acid sequence: CAISEGGQGRSPLHF.

V gene TRBV2 combines with J gene TRBJ1-1, with TRBD1 matching 7 bases. Trimming at V came to 2 bases and at J to 1 base, leaving 4 bases not matched to a gene. The CDR3 is 15 residues long. The germline V gene has CDR1 SNHLY and CDR2 FYNNEI. The CDR3 DNA follows: TGTGCCAGCAGTGAACAGGGGGTACCGAACACTGAAGCTTTCTTT. It specifies CASSEQGVPNTEAFF. Based on the CDR3 plus reference TRBV2 and TRBJ1-1, the full variable domain is EPEVTQTPSHQVTQMGQEVILRCVPISNHLYFYWYRQILGQKVEFLVSFYNNEISEKSEIFDDQFSVERPDGSNFTLKIRSTKLEDSAMYFCASSEQGVPNTEAFFGQGTRLTVV.

This clone was recorded once. J is TRBJ1-2 and V is TRBV9; D not resolved. This CDR3 is 14 amino acids long. Trimming stripped 3 bases from V and 1 base from J, with 10 bases between. CDR1 and CDR2 (germline): SGDLS, YYNGEE. This chain's CDR3 is CASSAREFNYGYTF. The CDR3, as DNA: TGTGCCAGCAGCGCCCGAGAATTTAACTATGGCTACACCTTC.

V is TRBV6-5 and J is TRBJ1-2; D possibly corresponds to TRBD1 (5 bases). CDR1 is MNHEY and CDR2 is SVGAGI in the germline V gene. This CDR3 has 12 residues. Trimming left V 6 bases short and J 8 bases short, with 13 bases between. The CDR3 loop reads CASSLYGDGYTF. For the CDR3, the DNA is TGTGCCAGCAGCCTTTATGGGGACGGCTACACCTTC.

This chain joins TRBV18 and TRBJ2-7, with D maybe TRBD1 (6 bases). Germline CDR1 reads KGHSH; CDR2 reads LQKENI. V lost 3 bases and J 4 bases, leaving 16 bases between the germline ends. The CDR3 covers 15 residues. In DNA form, the CDR3 reads TGTGCCAGCTCACCTCCACAGGGCGCGGTGTACGAGCAGTACTTC. Amino acid sequence: CASSPPQGAVYEQYF.

The rearrangement uses TRBV9 and TRBJ1-4, with D possibly TRBD1 on 6 matching bases. The V end was cut by 0 bases, the J end by 8 bases, with 20 bases between. The germline V gene has CDR1 SGDLS and CDR2 YYNGEE. This CDR3 contains 17 residues. CDR3 DNA: TGTGCCAGCAGCGTAGGCCCCATGACAGGCAGCGTAGAAAAACTGTTTTTT. Translating it yields CASSVGPMTGSVEKLFF.

The chain links TRBV6-5 to TRBJ1-4; maybe TRBD1 (5 bases). CDR3 length: 16 amino acids. The ends were cut back, 4 bases at V and 0 bases at J, with 12 bases in the middle. Germline V lookup: CDR1 MNHEY, CDR2 SVGAGI. CDR3 residues: CASSSLQVPTNEKLFF. Here the CDR3 DNA reads TGTGCCAGCAGTTCCCTACAGGTTCCAACTAATGAAAAACTGTTTTTT.

This chain joins TRBV19 and TRBJ2-3, with D tentatively TRBD2 (6 bases). V shed 5 bases and J shed 6 bases, with 15 bases lying between them. Germline V gene sequence: CDR1 LNHDA, CDR2 SQIVND (reference sequence). The CDR3 length is 14 residues. CDR3 coding DNA: TGTGCCAGTAGTCCTACGACTAGTTCGGATACGCAGTATTTT. This gives the protein CASSPTTSSDTQYF.

This clone was seen more than once but under ten times. This chain uses TRBV11-2 with TRBJ1-1; no clear D. Trimming took off 1 base at V and 4 bases at J, with 7 bases between the two ends. The length of the CDR3 is 13 residues. CDR1 SGHAT and CDR2 FQNNGV come from the germline V gene. CDR3 nucleotide sequence: TGTGCCAGCAGCTTAGGAACTAGCACTGAAGCTTTCTTT. It codes for CASSLGTSTEAFF.